This T cell receptor (beta chain) was identified during a study of radiation and T cells in renal cell carcinoma. This CDR3 contains 16 residues. Losses at the gene ends were 2 bases for V and 3 bases for J; bases not matched to a gene: 7. Looked up from germline, CDR1 is MGHRA and CDR2 is YSYEKL. Time point denoted: baseline pretreatment blood. Regarding treatment: 15 Gy SBRT to primary tumor, nephrectomy 4 weeks later. Sequenced by immunoSEQ multiplex PCR; TCRdb stores in-frame clones only, minus some. The data contain about 49,000 clones, 83% of them seen just once; the ten biggest clones take up 31%.

The sequence derives from a woman in her 70s with renal cell carcinoma. This sequence joins TRBV4-1 and TRBJ1-1, with 9 bases identical to TRBD1. The sample in question was blood, obtained from a patient whose treatment included radiotherapy and nephrectomy. The chain's CDR3 is CASSQPDRGRDTEAFF. CDR3 nucleotides: TGCGCCAGCAGCCAACCGGACAGGGGCCGAGACACTGAAGCTTTCTTT.